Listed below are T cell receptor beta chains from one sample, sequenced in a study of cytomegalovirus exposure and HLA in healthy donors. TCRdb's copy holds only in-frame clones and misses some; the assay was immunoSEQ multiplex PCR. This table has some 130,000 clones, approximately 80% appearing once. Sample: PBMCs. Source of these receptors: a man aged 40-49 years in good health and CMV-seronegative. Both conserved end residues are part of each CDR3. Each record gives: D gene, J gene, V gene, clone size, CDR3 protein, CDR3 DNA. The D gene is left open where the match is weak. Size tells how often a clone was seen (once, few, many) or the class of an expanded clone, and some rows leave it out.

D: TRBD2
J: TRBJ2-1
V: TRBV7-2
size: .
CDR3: CASSLVGTSGIEQFF
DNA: TGTGCCAGCAGCTTAGTTGGGACTAGCGGGATTGAGCAGTTCTTC

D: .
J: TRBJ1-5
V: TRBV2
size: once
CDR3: CASRVDFNQPQHF
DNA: TGTGCCAGCAGGGTGGACTTCAATCAGCCCCAGCATTTT

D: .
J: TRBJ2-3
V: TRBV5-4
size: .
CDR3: CASSRSGPLTDTQYF
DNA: TGTGCCAGCAGCCGGAGCGGGCCCCTCACAGATACGCAGTATTTT

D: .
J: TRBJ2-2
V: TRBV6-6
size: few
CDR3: CASIPARANTGELFF
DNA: TGTGCCAGCATCCCGGCGCGGGCGAACACCGGGGAGCTGTTTTTT

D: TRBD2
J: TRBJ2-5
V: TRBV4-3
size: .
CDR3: CASSQEPPASGSLETQYF
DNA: TGCGCCAGCAGCCAAGAACCCCCCGCTAGCGGAAGCCTCGAGACCCAGTACTTC

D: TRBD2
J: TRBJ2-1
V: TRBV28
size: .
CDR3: CASSFGSGTQEQFF
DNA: TGTGCCAGCAGTTTTGGTAGCGGGACACAGGAGCAGTTCTTC

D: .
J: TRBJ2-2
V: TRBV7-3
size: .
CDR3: CASSLTSSRGTGELFF
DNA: TGTGCCAGCAGCTTAACGTCCTCCCGGGGGACCGGGGAGCTGTTTTTT

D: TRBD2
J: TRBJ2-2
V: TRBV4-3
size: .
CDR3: CASSQDRPSGRASAGELFF
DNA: TGCGCCAGCAGCCAAGATCGTCCTAGCGGGAGGGCCTCGGCCGGGGAGCTGTTTTTT

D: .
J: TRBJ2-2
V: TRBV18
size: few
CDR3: CASSPRQVNTGELFF
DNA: TGTGCCAGCTCACCACGGCAGGTGAACACCGGGGAGCTGTTTTTT

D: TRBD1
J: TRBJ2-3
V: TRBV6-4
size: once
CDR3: CASSHGQGSDTQYF
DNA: TGTGCCAGCAGCCATGGACAGGGGTCAGATACGCAGTATTTT

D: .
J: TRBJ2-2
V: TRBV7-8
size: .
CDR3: CASSSLSAVRDTGELFF
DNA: TGTGCCAGCAGCTCCCTATCGGCTGTGCGGGACACCGGGGAGCTGTTTTTT

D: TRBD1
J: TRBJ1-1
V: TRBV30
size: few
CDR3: CAWSPQGYTEAFF
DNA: TGTGCCTGGAGTCCACAGGGGTACACTGAAGCTTTCTTT

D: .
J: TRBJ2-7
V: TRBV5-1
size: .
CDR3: CASSLAAGSAGEQYF
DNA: TGCGCCAGCAGCTTGGCGGCGGGGTCCGCAGGTGAGCAGTACTTC

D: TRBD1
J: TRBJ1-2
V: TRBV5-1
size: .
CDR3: CASRRGTGGAHDYGYTF
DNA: TGCGCCAGCAGGAGAGGGACAGGGGGCGCCCACGACTATGGCTACACCTTC

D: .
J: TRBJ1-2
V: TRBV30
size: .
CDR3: CAWSRVPFGYTF
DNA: TGTGCCTGGAGCCGGGTGCCCTTTGGCTACACCTTC